This entry features one T cell receptor beta chain sequence. The data were taken from a study of shared clonotypes between healthy human individuals. The repertoire was sequenced with immunoSEQ multiplex PCR; TCRdb's copy has only in-frame clones and lacks some. The sample contains about 490,000 clones, 76% of which appear only once. Sequencing input: PBMCs. The clonotype comes from a woman aged 40 to 50 in good health. Some clones in this sample may be carry-over from other donors' samples.

The CDR3 here is CASSTWGSYEQYF. CDR3 sequence (DNA): TGTGCCAGTAGTACGTGGGGGTCCTACGAGCAGTACTTC. The V and J genes are TRBV19 and TRBJ2-7; D may be TRBD1 or TRBD2 (5 bases each). Deletions cut 4 bases from V and 1 base from J, with 8 bases between. Germline CDR1 reads LNHDA; CDR2 reads SQIVND (reference sequence). CDR3 length: 13 amino acids.